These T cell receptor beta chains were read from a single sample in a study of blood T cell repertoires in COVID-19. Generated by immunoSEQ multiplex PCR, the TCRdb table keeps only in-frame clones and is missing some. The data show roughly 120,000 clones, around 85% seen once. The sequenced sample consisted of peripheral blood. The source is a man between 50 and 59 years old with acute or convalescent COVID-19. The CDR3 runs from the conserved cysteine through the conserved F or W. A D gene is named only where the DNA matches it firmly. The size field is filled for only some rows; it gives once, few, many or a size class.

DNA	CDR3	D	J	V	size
TGTGCCAGCAGTGAGTACAGGGCCGGGGAGCTGTTTTTT	CASSEYRAGELFF	.	TRBJ2-2	TRBV6-1	.
TGTGCCAGCACGAAACCCGGGACAGGGGGGCTGTACTTC	CASTKPGTGGLYF	TRBD1	TRBJ2-7	TRBV6-5	.
TGCGCCAGCAGCTTGGCAGGGTACGGAAACACCATATATTTT	CASSLAGYGNTIYF	.	TRBJ1-3	TRBV5-1	.
TGTGCCATCAGCCTTGAGTCTGGAAACACCATATATTTT	CAISLESGNTIYF	.	TRBJ1-3	TRBV10-3	.
TGTGCCAGCAGTCCCCTCCAGGCCACAGATACGCAGTATTTT	CASSPLQATDTQYF	.	TRBJ2-3	TRBV6-6	.
TGTGCCAGCAGCTTTTCCGGGACAGGGGGTAACTATGGCTACACCTTC	CASSFSGTGGNYGYTF	TRBD1	TRBJ1-2	TRBV5-6	once
TGCGCCAGCAGCCAGGACAGGGGTTATGGCTACACCTTC	CASSQDRGYGYTF	TRBD1	TRBJ1-2	TRBV5-1	.
TGTGCCAGTAGAACAGTCAGGGGAAGGACTGAAGCTTTCTTT	CASRTVRGRTEAFF	.	TRBJ1-1	TRBV19	.
TGTGCCAGTGACAGGGGGCCTCAGCCCCAGCATTTT	CASDRGPQPQHF	TRBD1	TRBJ1-5	TRBV28	.
TGTGCCAGCAGTTACGCACAATATAATTCACCCCTCCACTTT	CASSYAQYNSPLHF	.	TRBJ1-6	TRBV6-6	.
TGTGCCAGCAGCCAAATGGGACAGGAGCAGTACTTC	CASSQMGQEQYF	TRBD1	TRBJ2-7	TRBV3-1/TRBV3-2	few
TGTGCCAGCTCACCATACTCGGGACAGGGGCTCTCCGGGGAGCTGTTTTTT	CASSPYSGQGLSGELFF	TRBD1	TRBJ2-2	TRBV18	.
TGTGCCAGCAGCCAACGCGGGGGTCGGCTCAATGAGCAGTTCTTC	CASSQRGGRLNEQFF	TRBD2	TRBJ2-1	TRBV3-1/TRBV3-2	.
TGTGCCAGCAGCTCGGTGTGGACAGGGGGCTACACCGGGGAGCTGTTTTTT	CASSSVWTGGYTGELFF	TRBD1	TRBJ2-2	TRBV5-4	.
TGTGCCAGCAGCTTAACGAGGCTCGATGAGCAGTTCTTC	CASSLTRLDEQFF	.	TRBJ2-1	TRBV7-2	.
TGTGCCAGCAGTCCAGATAACTATGGCTACACCTTC	CASSPDNYGYTF	.	TRBJ1-2	TRBV6-5	once
TGTGCCAGCAGTGATCATCTCCGGGGTATAGTCCTGTTTTTT	CASSDHLRGIVLFF	.	TRBJ1-4	TRBV25-1	.
TGCGCCAGCAGCTATAGACAGGGGTACGACTACACCTTC	CASSYRQGYDYTF	TRBD1	TRBJ1-2	TRBV5-1	.
TGTGCCAGCAGCTTGAGCGGGGAGCTGTTTTTT	CASSLSGELFF	.	TRBJ2-2	TRBV7-9	.
TGTGCCTGGGGGGACAGGGGCACTGAAGCTTTCTTT	CAWGDRGTEAFF	TRBD1	TRBJ1-1	TRBV30	.
TGTGCCAGCAGCTTAGGGGGAAGAGGACAGGGCTATGGCTACACCTTC	CASSLGGRGQGYGYTF	TRBD1	TRBJ1-2	TRBV7-2	few
TGTGCCAGCAGAGGGACTAGCTACGAGCAGTACTTC	CASRGTSYEQYF	TRBD2	TRBJ2-7	TRBV7-9	.